The 22 T cell receptor beta chains in this list originate from one sample, sequenced in a study of T cell responses to AZD1222 COVID-19 vaccine. Profiled with immunoSEQ multiplex PCR; TCRdb holds only in-frame clones, not every one. The data contain 130,000 to 150,000 clones, roughly 92% of them singletons. Sequencing used peripheral blood, obtained on day 0 of AZD1222 vaccination. The receptors originated from an adult in good health.

This clone was picked up one time. DNA of the CDR3: TGCGCCAGCAGCTTGGGGCTAGCGGGAGTCAAAAACATTCAGTACTTC. Translation gives CASSLGLAGVKNIQYF. This chain uses TRBV5-1 with TRBJ2-4; TRBD2 matches at 10 bases. The ends lost 0 bases at V and 3 bases at J; junction bases unmatched: 3. This CDR3 contains 16 residues. Germline assignment: CDR1 SGHRS and CDR2 YFSETQ. The variable domain in full, with the rest retrieved from reference TRBV5-1 and TRBJ2-4, is KAGVTQTPRYLIKTRGQQVTLSCSPISGHRSVSWYQQTPGQGLQFLFEYFSETQRNKGNFPGRFSGRQFSNSRSEMNVSTLELGDSALYLCASSLGLAGVKNIQYFGAGTRLSVL.

The rearrangement joins TRBV5-4 to TRBJ1-1, with D uncertain. This CDR3 is 12 amino acids long. V was cut by 0 bases and J by 6 bases, with 6 bases left in between. CDR1 is SGHNT and CDR2 is YYREEE in the germline V gene (reference sequence). The DNA for the CDR3 is TGTGCCAGCAGCTTGGGCAAGGCTGAAGCTTTCTTT. As protein: CASSLGKAEAFF.

The gene calls are TRBV19 and TRBJ1-5, with 8 bases matching TRBD1. Germline assignment: CDR1 LNHDA and CDR2 SQIVND (reference sequence). This CDR3 has 16 residues. The trim removed 4 bases at V and 7 bases at J, leaving 12 bases unmatched. This CDR3 reads CASSTLPGQGGQPQHF. In DNA, the CDR3 is TGTGCCAGTAGTACCCTCCCCGGACAGGGTGGACAGCCCCAGCATTTT.

V usage is TRBV27 and J usage is TRBJ1-2, with D possibly TRBD1 on 5 matching bases. V lost 4 bases and J lost 7, with 16 bases in between. The CDR3 runs to 14 residues. The germline gives CDR1 MNHEY, CDR2 SMNVEV (reference sequence). CDR3 nucleotides: TGTGCCAGCAGTTCAATTCCGACAGTATCTGGCTACACCTTC. This gives the protein CASSSIPTVSGYTF.

This sequence joins TRBV5-1 and TRBJ2-5; TRBD2 aligns across 11 bases. The CDR3 extends over 17 amino acids. Germline V gives CDR1 SGHRS, CDR2 YFSETQ. V shed 0 bases, J shed 5 bases, and the junction held 9 bases outside the gene matches. In nucleotides, the CDR3 is TGCGCCAGCAGCTTGGTGGGGCTAGCGGGAGGAGGTGAGACCCAGTACTTC. Its translation is CASSLVGLAGGGETQYF.

This chain uses TRBV19 with TRBJ1-1; 12 bases line up with TRBD1. CDR1 is LNHDA and CDR2 is SQIVND in the germline V gene (reference sequence). CDR3 length: 17 amino acids. The V segment lost 1 base and the J segment 1 base; nucleotides outside the gene matches: 4. The CDR3 region has the DNA TGTGCCAGTAGTATAGTAGGGACAGGGGGCCCGAACACTGAAGCTTTCTTT. This encodes CASSIVGTGGPNTEAFF.

CDR3 sequence reads: CASSWTSLREQYF. The CDR3, as DNA: TGTGCCAGCAGCTGGACTAGCTTGCGGGAGCAGTACTTC. V gene TRBV5-8 combines with J gene TRBJ2-7; 8 bases agree with TRBD2. The CDR3 spans 13 residues. Germline V lookup: CDR1 SGHTS, CDR2 YDEGEE. V gave up 3 bases and J gave up 7 bases; unmatched junction bases: 6.

The V call is TRBV27, the J call TRBJ2-6, with D possibly being TRBD2 (6 bases). Trimming stripped 7 bases from V and 0 bases from J, with 10 bases between. Germline V gene data show CDR1 as MNHEY and CDR2 as SMNVEV (reference sequence). This CDR3 has 15 residues. Here the CDR3 reads CASTGRSSGANVLTF. CDR3 bases: TGTGCCAGCACAGGGAGGAGCTCTGGGGCCAACGTCCTGACTTTC.

The chain employs TRBV5-4 and TRBJ2-3; 8 bases agree with TRBD2. The CDR3 runs to 15 residues. Trimming cost V 0 bases and J 2 bases; bases outside gene matches: 2. CDR1 and CDR2 (germline): SGHNT, YYREEE (reference sequence). This chain's CDR3 is CASSLAAGVTDTQYF. As DNA, the CDR3 is TGTGCCAGCAGCTTGGCAGCGGGGGTCACAGATACGCAGTATTTT.

The V call is TRBV14, the J call TRBJ2-1; 7 bases match TRBD1. Germline CDR1 is SGHDN and CDR2 is FVKESK. There are 17 residues in the CDR3. With V trimmed by 5 bases and J by 0 bases, 10 bases remained unmatched. In DNA form, the CDR3 reads TGTGCCAGCAGCTCTGACAGGGAATTCAGCTCCTACAATGAGCAGTTCTTC. Residues: CASSSDREFSSYNEQFF.

The chain couples TRBV10-3 to TRBJ2-2, with D possibly called TRBD1 or TRBD2 (5 bases each). Germline V gene lookup returns CDR1 ENHRY and CDR2 SYGVKD. V lost 4 bases and J 11 bases, leaving 11 bases between the germline ends. The CDR3 runs to 12 residues. The CDR3, as DNA: TGTGCCATCAGTGGAGGGCAGGGAGAGCTGTTTTTT. Amino acids: CAISGGQGELFF.

This rearrangement joins TRBV11-3 to TRBJ1-6, with 9 bases aligning to TRBD1. J lost 8 bases, V lost 5 bases, and 1 base had no gene match. Per the germline V gene, CDR1 is SGHNT and CDR2 is YENEEA. The CDR3 length is 13 residues. In DNA form, the CDR3 reads TGTGCCAGCAGCCGGGACAGGGATTCACCCCTCCACTTT. It encodes CASSRDRDSPLHF.

Points on this clone: The junction and the germline gene differ at one end; a read error may be behind it. The chain is built from TRBV7-2 and TRBJ1-5; 7 bases fit TRBD1. CDR1 is SGHTA, CDR2 FQGNSA, per germline. CDR3 length: 15 residues. CDR3 amino acids: CASSIAGRGDQPQHF. The CDR3 DNA sequence: TGTGCCAGCAGCATAGCAGGCAGGGGGGACCAGCCCCAGCATTTT.

Comment on this clone: The sample has other DNA sequences that encode this CDR3 too. The CDR3, as DNA: TGCGCCAGCAGCTTGGGACTAGCGGATTACAATGAGCAGTTCTTC. This gives the protein CASSLGLADYNEQFF. The chain recombines TRBV5-1 with TRBJ2-1; 9 bases are a match to TRBD2. V gave up 0 bases and J gave up 4 bases; unmatched junction bases: 2. Looked up from germline, CDR1 is SGHRS and CDR2 is YFSETQ. This CDR3 contains 15 residues.

V gene TRBV5-4 combines with J gene TRBJ1-6; 7 nucleotides agree with TRBD1. CDR1 SGHNT and CDR2 YYREEE come from the germline V gene (reference sequence). V was clipped by 3 bases and J by 13 bases; unmatched bases: 7. CDR3 length: 13 amino acids. The CDR3 coding sequence is TGTGCCAGCAGCTGGGACAGTCTCGGGCCCCTCCACTTT. This translates into CASSWDSLGPLHF.

Regarding this clone: Other DNA sequences in the sample encode the same CDR3. This sequence joins TRBV6-5 and TRBJ1-4; D call uncertain. The germline CDR1 and CDR2 sequences are MNHEY and SVGAGI. Trimming stripped 5 bases from V and 0 bases from J, with 7 bases between. This CDR3 comprises 14 residues. DNA of the CDR3: TGTGCCAGCAGTCTACGGGCAACTAATGAAAAACTGTTTTTT. It specifies CASSLRATNEKLFF.

This chain links TRBV10-2 with TRBJ2-7; no reliable D call. The germline gives CDR1 WSHSY, CDR2 SAAADI. With 5 bases removed from V and 2 bases from J, the gap between germline ends came to 7 bases. This CDR3 has 12 amino acids. DNA of the CDR3: TGCGCCAGCAGTCCCACCCCCTACGAGCAGTACTTC. Translating it yields CASSPTPYEQYF.

The chain uses TRBV24-1 and TRBJ2-7, with D possibly being TRBD1 (6 bases). Per the germline V gene, CDR1 is KGHDR and CDR2 is SFDVKD. V was shortened by 8 bases and J by 2 bases, with 9 bases between the two germline ends. The CDR3 totals 12 residues. CDR3 loop: CATNGQTYEQYF. The CDR3 DNA reads TGTGCCACCAACGGACAGACCTACGAGCAGTACTTC.

A word on this clone: The CDR3 carries no conserved terminal phenylalanine or tryptophan, so it likely arises from a read error. It is unclear where the CDR3 begins or ends on the DNA, so no DNA is shown, and the CDR3 is as TCRdb lists it. The chain links TRBV5-4 to TRBJ1-4. Germline CDR1 and CDR2: SGHNT and YYREEE (reference sequence). Ends included, the CDR3 has 10 residues. This CDR3 reads CASSLGGGSD.

In DNA, the CDR3 is TGTGCCAGCAGTCAACTGCCCCTCTATGGCTACACCTTC. Translated: CASSQLPLYGYTF. The rearrangement uses TRBV2 and TRBJ1-2; D call uncertain. With 5 bases removed from V and 4 bases from J, the gap between germline ends came to 11 bases. The V gene's germline CDR1 is SNHLY and CDR2 FYNNEI. This CDR3 comprises 13 residues.

J is TRBJ2-7 and V is TRBV5-4, with D hard to call. Trimming removed 4 bases at V and 7 bases at J, with 21 bases between. Germline CDR1 and CDR2: SGHNT and YYREEE (reference sequence). CDR3 length: 15 amino acids. CDR3: CASSKKTGLTSEQYF. The CDR3 nucleotides are TGTGCCAGCAGCAAGAAGACCGGGTTGACCTCGGAGCAGTACTTC.

This chain links TRBV27 with TRBJ2-7; TRBD1 matches at 11 bases. J lost 6 bases, V lost 6 bases, and 10 bases had no gene match. CDR1 MNHEY and CDR2 SMNVEV come from the germline V gene (reference sequence). The CDR3 sequence is 15 residues long. This chain's CDR3 is CASSYPGGTGGEQYF. DNA of the CDR3: TGTGCCAGCAGCTACCCCGGGGGGACAGGGGGCGAGCAGTACTTC.